This is a list of T cell receptor beta chains from one sample in a study of blood T cell repertoires in COVID-19. Assay used: immunoSEQ multiplex PCR; TCRdb lists only in-frame clones, some missing. Of some 220,000 clones detected, 80% appear once; the ten largest clones hold 9.5% to 15%. The sequenced sample was peripheral blood. These TCRs come from a human donor in a cohort sampled during active COVID-19. The CDR3 runs from the conserved cysteine through the conserved F or W. The order of the fields is V gene, J gene, CDR3 protein.

V gene: TRBV27; J gene: TRBJ1-1; CDR3 protein: CASSLTRYTEAFF
V gene: TRBV5-1; J gene: TRBJ2-3; CDR3 protein: CASSKGQGYTDTQYF
V gene: TRBV19; J gene: TRBJ1-2; CDR3 protein: CASSIVLGTDGYTF
V gene: TRBV7-3; J gene: TRBJ2-7; CDR3 protein: CASSQGAGGLSSYEQYF
V gene: TRBV19; J gene: TRBJ2-7; CDR3 protein: CASSPRTGVGGYEQYF
V gene: TRBV28; J gene: TRBJ2-7; CDR3 protein: CASSLVTGIYEQYF
V gene: TRBV15; J gene: TRBJ2-7; CDR3 protein: CATSRGRQASYEQYF
V gene: TRBV27; J gene: TRBJ2-3; CDR3 protein: CASSLSSRNTQYF
V gene: TRBV5-1; J gene: TRBJ2-5; CDR3 protein: CASWMGQQQETQYF
V gene: TRBV10-3; J gene: TRBJ1-4; CDR3 protein: CAISEADRRAEKLFF
V gene: TRBV2; J gene: TRBJ2-7; CDR3 protein: CASSAGTSGYEQYF
V gene: TRBV19; J gene: TRBJ1-2; CDR3 protein: CASSSRTGNYGYTF
V gene: TRBV27; J gene: TRBJ2-7; CDR3 protein: CASSLTGGPSYEQYF
V gene: TRBV6-5; J gene: TRBJ1-2; CDR3 protein: CASSYVDRRGYTF
V gene: TRBV30; J gene: TRBJ2-1; CDR3 protein: CAWSVFLNEQFF
V gene: TRBV5-6; J gene: TRBJ1-2; CDR3 protein: CASSLGDTVYGYTF
V gene: TRBV6-6; J gene: TRBJ2-5; CDR3 protein: CASSYPTGSSQETQYF
V gene: TRBV5-1; J gene: TRBJ2-5; CDR3 protein: CASRKTGGLETQYF
V gene: TRBV27; J gene: TRBJ1-1; CDR3 protein: CASHKGVGTEAFF
V gene: TRBV6-2/TRBV6-3; J gene: TRBJ1-1; CDR3 protein: CASSFDRVGTEAFF
V gene: TRBV19; J gene: TRBJ1-6; CDR3 protein: CASSTGEAMASPLHF
V gene: TRBV2; J gene: TRBJ1-6; CDR3 protein: CASSDGGSPLHF
V gene: TRBV6-8; J gene: TRBJ1-1; CDR3 protein: CASTRDGDNTEAFF
V gene: TRBV28; J gene: TRBJ1-5; CDR3 protein: CASRDRNQPQHF
V gene: TRBV7-9; J gene: TRBJ2-5; CDR3 protein: CASSLGDRGRGETQYF
V gene: TRBV7-6; J gene: TRBJ2-1; CDR3 protein: CASSLGGLSGYNEQFF
V gene: TRBV28; J gene: TRBJ1-1; CDR3 protein: CASSFWGLRTEAFF